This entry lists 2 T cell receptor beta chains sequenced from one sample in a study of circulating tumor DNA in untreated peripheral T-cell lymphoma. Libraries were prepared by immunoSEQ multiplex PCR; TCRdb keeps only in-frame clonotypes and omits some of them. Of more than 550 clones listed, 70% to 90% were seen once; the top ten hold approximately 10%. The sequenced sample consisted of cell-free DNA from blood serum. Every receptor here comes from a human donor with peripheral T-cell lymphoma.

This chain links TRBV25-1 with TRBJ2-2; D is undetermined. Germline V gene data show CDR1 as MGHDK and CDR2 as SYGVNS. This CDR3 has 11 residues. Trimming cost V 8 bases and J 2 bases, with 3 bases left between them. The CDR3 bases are TGTGCCAGCCGTAACACCGGGGAGCTGTTTTTT. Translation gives CASRNTGELFF.

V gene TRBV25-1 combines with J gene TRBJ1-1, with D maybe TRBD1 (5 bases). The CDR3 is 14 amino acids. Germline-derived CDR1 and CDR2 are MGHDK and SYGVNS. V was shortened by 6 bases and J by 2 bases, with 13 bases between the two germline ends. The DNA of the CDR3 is TGTGCCAGCAGCCCCGGGGCAGAAAACACTGAAGCTTTCTTT. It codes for CASSPGAENTEAFF.